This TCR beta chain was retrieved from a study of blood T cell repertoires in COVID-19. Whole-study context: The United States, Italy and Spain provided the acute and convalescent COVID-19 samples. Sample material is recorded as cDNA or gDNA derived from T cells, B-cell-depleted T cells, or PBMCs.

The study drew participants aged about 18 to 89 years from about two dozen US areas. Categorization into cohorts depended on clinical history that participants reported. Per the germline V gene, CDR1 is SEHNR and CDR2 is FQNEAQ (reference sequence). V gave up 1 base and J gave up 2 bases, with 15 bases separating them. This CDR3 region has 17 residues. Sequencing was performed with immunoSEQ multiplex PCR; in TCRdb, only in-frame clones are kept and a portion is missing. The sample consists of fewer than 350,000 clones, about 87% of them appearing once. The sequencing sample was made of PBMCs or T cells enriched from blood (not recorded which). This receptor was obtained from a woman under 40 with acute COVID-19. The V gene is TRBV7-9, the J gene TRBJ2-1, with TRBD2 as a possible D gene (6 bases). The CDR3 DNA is TGTGCCAGCAGCTTAGGCATAGCGGCCGAGACCTACAATGAGCAGTTCTTC. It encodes CASSLGIAAETYNEQFF.